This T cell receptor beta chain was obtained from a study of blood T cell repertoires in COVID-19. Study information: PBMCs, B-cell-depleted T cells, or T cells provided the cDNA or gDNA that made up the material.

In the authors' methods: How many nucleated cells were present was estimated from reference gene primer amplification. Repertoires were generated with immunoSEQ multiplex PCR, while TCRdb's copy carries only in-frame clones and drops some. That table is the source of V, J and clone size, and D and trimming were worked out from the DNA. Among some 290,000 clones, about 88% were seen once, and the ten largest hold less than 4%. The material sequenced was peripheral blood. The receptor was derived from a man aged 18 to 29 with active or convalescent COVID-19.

The CDR3 protein is CASSEFDRGDSPLHF. The CDR3 coding sequence is TGTGCCAGCAGTGAATTCGACAGGGGGGATTCACCCCTCCACTTT. The rearrangement uses TRBV6-1 and TRBJ1-6; 9 positions agree with TRBD1. The V gene end was trimmed by 2 bases and the J gene end by 8 bases; junction bases not matched to a gene: 4. Germline V gives CDR1 MNHNS, CDR2 SASEGT. The CDR3 totals 15 residues.